The subject of this entry is one T cell receptor beta chain. Its cognate antigen is unknown. One junction end does not reproduce the germline sequence, and a read error may be involved. The template used for profiling TCR beta VDJ and CDR3 was genomic DNA. Using its own MiXCR run on the reads, TCRdb lists one record per CDR3 protein. The profile shows around 230,000 distinct CDR3 sequences, around 60% of them singletons. This sample is drawn from a study of CD8+CD57+ T cells in acquired aplastic anemia. Overall study: Isolated CD4+ and CD8+ cells, once sorted, yielded DNA averaging approximately 3 ug.

The CDR3 runs to 13 residues. CDR1 is SEHNR, CDR2 FQNEAQ, per germline (reference sequence). Whole-study findings and limits: Overlapping CD8+ CDR3 repertoires of patients and controls contained under 30 shared sequences.

The TCR originated in a human donor in good health. Material for sequencing was sorted CD4+, CD8+, or CD8+CD57+ T cells (not recorded which) from PBMCs. The J gene is TRBJ1-5, the V gene TRBV7-9; D is uncertain. The CDR3 reads CVSSLNSNQPQHF. Written as DNA, the CDR3 is TGTGTCAGCAGCTTGAATAGCAATCAGCCCCAGCATTTT.